This T cell receptor (beta chain) was recorded in a study of OX40 agonist ivuxolimab in advanced cancers. Study-level background: Patients' therapy was ivuxolimab, an antibody that acts as an agonist of OX40 (CD134). Melanoma, hepatocellular carcinoma, head and neck or renal cell cancer occurred in dose-escalation patients.

The count of this clone is one. One end of the junction fails to match germline, which may point to a read error. The CDR3 is 16 amino acids. CDR1 is SEHNR, CDR2 FQNEAQ, per germline (reference sequence). Measured with immunoSEQ multiplex PCR; TCRdb has only the in-frame clones, and not every one. The sample lists around 80,000 clones, about nine tenths seen once, with approximately 0.2% in the top ten. The timepoints at which blood was sampled were baseline, cycle 4 day 1, and cycle 7 day 1. The chain joins TRBV7-9 to TRBJ2-3; 7 bases fit TRBD2. This sequence originates from an adult with an advanced solid tumor such as melanoma, head and neck, liver or kidney cancer. The material was CD4+ or CD8+ T cells sorted from blood, obtained in a trial of the OX40 agonist ivuxolimab. The CDR3 loop reads CSSSRAASGETDTQYF. CDR3 nucleotide sequence: TGTTCCAGCAGCCGGGCGGCTAGCGGAGAAACAGATACGCAGTATTTT.